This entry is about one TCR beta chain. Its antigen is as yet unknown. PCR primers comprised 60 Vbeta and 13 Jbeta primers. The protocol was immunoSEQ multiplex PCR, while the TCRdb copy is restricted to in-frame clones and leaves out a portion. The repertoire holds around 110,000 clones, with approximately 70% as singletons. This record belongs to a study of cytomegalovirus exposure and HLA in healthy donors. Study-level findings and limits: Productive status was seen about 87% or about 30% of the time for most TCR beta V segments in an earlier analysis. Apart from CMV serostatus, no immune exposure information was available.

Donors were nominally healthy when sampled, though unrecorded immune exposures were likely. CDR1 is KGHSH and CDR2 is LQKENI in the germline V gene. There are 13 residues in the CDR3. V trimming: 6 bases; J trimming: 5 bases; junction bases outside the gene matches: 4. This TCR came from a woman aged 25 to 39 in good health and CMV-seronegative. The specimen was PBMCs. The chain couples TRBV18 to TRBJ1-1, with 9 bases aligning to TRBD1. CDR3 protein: CASSRDRETEAFF. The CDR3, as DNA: TGTGCCAGCTCTCGGGACAGGGAGACTGAAGCTTTCTTT.